The 19 T cell receptor beta chains presented below share a single source sample, sequenced in a study of long-term antiretroviral therapy in people with HIV. Run at survey level, the immunoSEQ assay was version v3.0. Libraries were prepared by immunoSEQ multiplex PCR; TCRdb keeps only in-frame clonotypes and omits some of them. The repertoire holds 25,000 or so clones, 80% to 85% seen once, with around a tenth in the top ten. Sequences were derived from unsorted PBMCs, sampled 0.8 years before starting antiretroviral therapy. Every receptor here comes from a man aged 18 to 30 with HIV.

The chain uses TRBV4-1 and TRBJ2-3, with TRBD2 matching 12 bases. This CDR3 is 20 amino acids long. V lost 3 bases, J lost 6 bases, and 19 bases stayed unmatched. CDR1 MGHRA and CDR2 YSYEKL come from the germline V gene. The CDR3 region has the DNA TGCGCCAGCAGCCATACCTCTAGCGGGGGGGCGACCTTCCCCGCGGATACGCAGTATTTT. This codes for CASSHTSSGGATFPADTQYF.

The chain employs TRBV14 and TRBJ2-6, with D possibly being TRBD1 (6 bases). This CDR3 region has 18 residues. The V end was cut by 5 bases, the J end by 1 base, with 18 bases between. Germline V gene lookup returns CDR1 SGHDN and CDR2 FVKESK. CDR3 region: CASSYRQGRNSGANVLTF. CDR3 nucleotide sequence: TGTGCCAGCAGCTATCGGCAGGGGCGGAATTCTGGGGCCAACGTCCTGACTTTC.

This chain uses TRBV6-1 with TRBJ1-2, with a tentative D call TRBD1 (5 bases). CDR1 and CDR2 from the germline V gene are MNHNS and SASEGT. Trimming cost V 3 bases and J 2 bases, with 13 bases left between them. The CDR3 is made up of 15 amino acids. The CDR3 DNA reads as TGTGCCAGCAGTGACCCGCGAGGGACCAACTATGGCTACACCTTC. Its translation: CASSDPRGTNYGYTF.

The chain is built from TRBV9 and TRBJ1-1; possibly TRBD1 for D (5 bases). The CDR3 spans 15 residues. The V and J ends lost 6 bases and 4 bases respectively, with 19 bases between them. Germline assignment: CDR1 SGDLS and CDR2 YYNGEE. The CDR3: CASNTLLDSSTEAFF. CDR3 in DNA: TGTGCCAGCAACACACTTCTTGACAGCTCCACTGAAGCTTTCTTT.

This clone has just a few counts. V usage is TRBV7-2 and J usage is TRBJ2-5, with unresolved D. The CDR3 has 14 residues. V lost 1 base, J lost 11 bases, and 17 bases lay in between. CDR1 is SGHTA, CDR2 FQGNSA, per germline. The CDR3 sequence is CASSLVGWAGGQYF. The CDR3 DNA reads as TGTGCCAGCAGCTTAGTAGGCTGGGCCGGCGGTCAGTACTTC.

The chain employs TRBV5-1 and TRBJ1-1, with D possibly matching TRBD1 (5 bases). Trimming removed 7 bases from V and 0 bases from J, with 13 bases in between. The germline gives CDR1 SGHRS, CDR2 YFSETQ. The CDR3 loop spans 14 amino acids. This CDR3 is CASQGAPLNTEAFF. The CDR3 DNA sequence: TGCGCCAGCCAAGGGGCACCCCTGAACACTGAAGCTTTCTTT.

This chain connects TRBV30 to TRBJ2-3; D gene ambiguous. Germline assignment: CDR1 GTSNPN and CDR2 SVGIG (reference sequence). The CDR3 is 13 residues long. The V gene lost 0 bases and the J gene lost 4 bases, with 8 bases spanning the gap. CDR3 in DNA: TGTGCCTGGAGTGTATTGGGCGCAGATACGCAGTATTTT. Encoded protein: CAWSVLGADTQYF.

The J gene is TRBJ1-2, the V gene TRBV27; D is undetermined. The CDR3 contains 15 residues. Germline V CDR1 and CDR2: MNHEY, SMNVEV (reference sequence). V dropped 5 bases and J dropped 0 bases, with 13 bases sitting between them. CDR3 loop: CASSPWLASNYGYTF. DNA for the CDR3: TGTGCCAGCAGTCCCTGGTTAGCGTCTAACTATGGCTACACCTTC.

The sample holds one count of this clone. The CDR3 sequence: CASSSTAKGGETQYF. CDR3 DNA sequence: TGTGCCAGCAGCTCCACGGCAAAGGGCGGGGAGACCCAGTACTTC. V is TRBV5-4 and J is TRBJ2-5, with TRBD2 as a possible D gene (5 bases). The CDR3 covers 15 residues. Deletions cut 3 bases from V and 5 bases from J, with 17 bases between. Germline V gene data show CDR1 as SGHNT and CDR2 as YYREEE (reference sequence).

CDR3 bases: TGTGCCAGCAGCTTAGGTCAGGGAAGTTGGGGCTACACCTTC. Amino acid sequence: CASSLGQGSWGYTF. This chain connects TRBV7-8 to TRBJ1-2; TRBD1 might be the D (5 bases). The CDR3 sequence is 14 residues long. V lost 1 base, J lost 8 bases, and 14 bases lay in between. Germline values: CDR1 SGHVS, CDR2 FQNEAQ.

The chain recombines TRBV7-6 with TRBJ1-5; possible D gene TRBD1, 5 bases. The CDR3 runs to 15 residues. CDR1 is SGHVS, CDR2 FNYEAQ, per germline. V was pared by 1 base and J by 2 bases, with 9 bases between. CDR3 coding DNA: TGTGCCAGCAGCTTAGATGGGGGGGGCAATCAGCCCCAGCATTTT. Protein product: CASSLDGGGNQPQHF. Complete variable domain (other parts from reference TRBV7-6 and TRBJ1-5): GAGVSQSPRYKVTKRGQDVALRCDPISGHVSLYWYRQALGQGPEFLTYFNYEAQQDKSGLPNDRFSAERPEGSISTLTIQRTEQRDSAMYRCASSLDGGGNQPQHFGDGTRLSIL.

The chain recombines TRBV10-2 with TRBJ2-3; D is unclear. This CDR3 has 15 residues. Trimming stripped 3 bases from V and 5 bases from J, with 15 bases between. Germline CDR1 is WSHSY and CDR2 is SAAADI. The CDR3 coding sequence is TGCGCCAGCAGTGATCCGATCCTAACCCAAGATACGCAGTATTTT. Amino acids: CASSDPILTQDTQYF.

This chain joins TRBV19 and TRBJ1-5, with D possibly being TRBD1 (5 bases). V lost 1 base, J lost 1 base, and 14 bases lay in between. Per the germline V gene, CDR1 is LNHDA and CDR2 is SQIVND (reference sequence). CDR3 length: 17 residues. CDR3 nucleotide sequence: TGTGCCAGTAGTATAGCCCGGGGCTCGATAAGCAATCAGCCCCAGCATTTT. This sequence encodes CASSIARGSISNQPQHF.

The chain couples TRBV27 to TRBJ2-7; 8 bases match TRBD2. The trim removed 6 bases at V and 2 bases at J, leaving 6 bases unmatched. The CDR3 contains 14 residues. Germline V gene sequence: CDR1 MNHEY, CDR2 SMNVEV (reference sequence). CDR3 nucleotides: TGTGCCAGCAGACCTTTAGCGGGAACCTACGAGCAGTACTTC. Protein sequence: CASRPLAGTYEQYF.

The V gene is TRBV28, the J gene TRBJ2-2, with 7 nucleotides matching TRBD2. Trimming at V came to 4 bases and at J to 8 bases, leaving 13 bases not matched to a gene. CDR1 and CDR2 (germline): MDHEN, SYDVKM. CDR3 size: 16 residues. CDR3 in DNA: TGTGCCAGCAGTTCCACGGGAGTAGGGGAGGGGGGGGAGCTGTTTTTT. It specifies CASSSTGVGEGGELFF.

A single count supports this clone. The chain has TRBV6-5 and TRBJ1-2, with a weak D call TRBD1 (6 bases). There are 13 residues in the CDR3. Trimming took off 2 bases at V and 8 bases at J, with 12 bases between the two ends. Germline V gene lookup returns CDR1 MNHEY and CDR2 SVGAGI. CDR3 region: CASSYGLGGGYTF. CDR3 in DNA: TGTGCCAGCAGTTACGGACTAGGGGGAGGCTACACCTTC.

V is TRBV11-2 and J is TRBJ2-3, with D unclear. This CDR3 is built from 16 residues. Germline V gene data show CDR1 as SGHAT and CDR2 as FQNNGV. The V and J ends lost 2 bases and 2 bases respectively, with 14 bases between them. The CDR3 spells CASSLSSQTYTDTQYF. The CDR3 DNA reads as TGTGCCAGCAGCTTATCATCACAGACGTACACAGATACGCAGTATTTT.

This clone appeared a single time. The V call is TRBV6-6, the J call TRBJ1-5; 12 bases line up with TRBD1. Germline CDR1 and CDR2: MNHNY and SVGAGI (reference sequence). J gave up 0 bases and V 7 bases, and 4 bases lay outside the gene matches. The CDR3 is made up of 16 amino acids. Here the CDR3 DNA reads TGTGCCAGCACTCCGGGACAGGGGGCTAGCAATCAGCCCCAGCATTTT. Amino acids: CASTPGQGASNQPQHF.

The chain joins TRBV10-3 to TRBJ1-3; 8 bases agree with TRBD1. Germline values: CDR1 ENHRY, CDR2 SYGVKD. V dropped 2 bases and J dropped 6; count of bases not matched to a gene: 6. The CDR3 extends over 15 amino acids. The chain's CDR3 is CAISETDRVANTIYF. In nucleotides, the CDR3 is TGTGCCATCAGTGAGACGGACAGGGTGGCAAACACCATATATTTT.